This T cell receptor beta chain derives from a study of cytomegalovirus exposure and HLA in healthy donors. Study-level findings and limits: V- and J-gene trimming of TCR beta was linked (in a later analysis) to a missense DCLRE1C variant.

With regard to this clone: The antigen remains undetermined.

PCR was performed using 60 Vbeta and 13 Jbeta primers. In the original processing: An analysis performed later counted about 80 million unique TCR beta chains (roughly 11 million of them shared). Sequencing used immunoSEQ multiplex PCR; TCRdb keeps in-frame clones, though not all of them. The V and J calls and the clone size are those of that table, but D and trimming were determined from the DNA. Here the sample spans about 240,000 clones, about 81% being singletons. Germline V gene lookup returns CDR1 SGHRS and CDR2 YFSETQ. Trimming took 5 bases from V and 5 from J, leaving 13 bases between them. This CDR3 region has 13 residues.

Specimen: PBMCs. The origin of this receptor is a woman aged 60 to 75 in good health and CMV-seropositive. The chain employs TRBV5-1 and TRBJ1-2; D is possibly TRBD1 (6 bases). CDR3 residues: CASSPDRFYGYTF. Written as DNA, the CDR3 is TGCGCCAGCAGTCCCGACAGGTTTTATGGCTACACCTTC.